Presented here are 18 T cell receptor beta chains from one specimen sequenced in a study of blood T cell repertoires in COVID-19. Only in-frame clones appear in the TCRdb table, and some are missing; sequencing was by immunoSEQ multiplex PCR. The top ten hold roughly 5.2% of the sample, which has fewer than 400,000 clones, under 90% seen once. The sample comprised PBMCs or T cells enriched from blood (not recorded which). The origin of the receptors is a man aged 60-69 years who had recovered from COVID-19.

V gene TRBV25-1 combines with J gene TRBJ1-1; 8 bases map to TRBD1. CDR1 and CDR2 (germline): MGHDK, SYGVNS. This CDR3 spans 14 amino acids. The J segment lost 5 bases and the V segment lost 6 bases, leaving 8 bases of the junction unmatched. CDR3 residues: CASSKDRGGTEAFF. In nucleotides, the CDR3 is TGTGCCAGCAGCAAAGACAGGGGTGGAACTGAAGCTTTCTTT.

This clone was recorded once. This chain connects TRBV10-3 to TRBJ2-3; 10 bases match TRBD2. The ends lost 4 bases at V and 1 base at J; junction bases unmatched: 5. In germline, CDR1 is ENHRY, CDR2 SYGVKD. This CDR3 is 16 amino acids long. For the CDR3, the DNA is TGTGCCATCAGTGTCGCCGGGACTAGCGGCACAGATACGCAGTATTTT. Translation: CAISVAGTSGTDTQYF.

The V gene is TRBV27, the J gene TRBJ1-1, with no clear D. The CDR3 runs to 13 residues. In germline, CDR1 is MNHEY, CDR2 SMNVEV (reference sequence). Trimming took off 6 bases at V and 1 base at J, with 9 bases between the two ends. CDR3 sequence (DNA): TGTGCCAGCAGCCCCGGGAAGAACACTGAAGCTTTCTTT. Amino acid sequence: CASSPGKNTEAFF.

The chain carries TRBV6-6 and TRBJ1-5; 11 nucleotides agree with TRBD1. The CDR3 contains 15 residues. Germline-derived CDR1 and CDR2 are MNHNY and SVGAGI (reference sequence). V lost 6 bases, J lost 7 bases, and 8 bases stayed unmatched. CDR3 bases: TGTGCCAGCAGGGAGAACCGGGACAGGGGGCAGCCCCAGCATTTT. Its translation is CASRENRDRGQPQHF.

The chain carries TRBV28 and TRBJ1-4, with 10 bases aligning to TRBD1. The CDR3 totals 13 residues. J gave up 5 bases and V 8 bases, and 2 bases lay outside the gene matches. Germline-derived CDR1 and CDR2 are MDHEN and SYDVKM. CDR3 amino acids: CASGGQGNEKLFF. CDR3 DNA: TGTGCCAGCGGGGGACAGGGGAATGAAAAACTGTTTTTT.

V and J are TRBV18 and TRBJ1-2; D is possibly TRBD1 (5 bases). V lost 0 bases and J 7 bases, leaving 6 bases between the germline ends. Germline V gene data show CDR1 as KGHSH and CDR2 as LQKENI. The CDR3 is made up of 12 amino acids. CDR3 protein: CASSPPGGGYTF. The DNA of the CDR3 is TGTGCCAGCTCACCACCCGGGGGTGGCTACACCTTC.

This sequence joins TRBV28 and TRBJ1-1, with 10 bases that match TRBD1. J was trimmed by 0 bases and V by 8 bases; bases with no gene match: 12. Per germline, CDR1 MDHEN and CDR2 SYDVKM. The CDR3 loop spans 17 amino acids. The CDR3 loop is CASDNRDRGYMNTEAFF. The CDR3 region has the DNA TGTGCCAGCGATAACCGGGACAGGGGTTACATGAACACTGAAGCTTTCTTT.

This chain connects TRBV9 to TRBJ1-5, with 9 positions matching TRBD1. Germline-derived CDR1 and CDR2 are SGDLS and YYNGEE. Trimming took 0 bases from V and 7 from J; bases not matched to a gene: 8. This CDR3 comprises 16 residues. The CDR3 DNA reads TGTGCCAGCAGCGTAGATCCGGGACAGGGAGGCCAGCCCCAGCATTTT. Translated, it gives CASSVDPGQGGQPQHF.

The chain couples TRBV2 to TRBJ1-2; tentative D call: TRBD1 (5 bases). V was shortened by 5 bases and J by 5 bases, with 9 bases between the two germline ends. The germline V gene encodes CDR1 SNHLY and CDR2 FYNNEI. This CDR3 is 12 amino acids long. The CDR3 DNA reads as TGTGCCAGCAGTCCGCGGGGGTATGGCTACACCTTC. It encodes CASSPRGYGYTF.

The chain joins TRBV10-3 to TRBJ1-2; 8 bases are a match to TRBD1. Germline CDR1 reads ENHRY; CDR2 reads SYGVKD. The CDR3 has 16 residues. Losses at the gene ends were 4 bases for V and 0 bases for J; bases not matched to a gene: 7. In DNA, the CDR3 is TGTGCCATCAGTGCTATAACAGGGGGGGCTAACTATGGCTACACCTTC. This translates into CAISAITGGANYGYTF.

J is TRBJ1-1 and V is TRBV2; TRBD1 matches 9 bases. The J segment lost 4 bases and the V segment lost 6 bases, leaving 6 bases of the junction unmatched. This CDR3 has 14 amino acids. In germline, CDR1 is SNHLY, CDR2 FYNNEI. The CDR3 spells CASRPTGGFTEAFF. DNA for the CDR3: TGTGCCAGCAGACCAACAGGGGGCTTCACTGAAGCTTTCTTT.

A single count supports this clone. In nucleotides, the CDR3 is TGTGCCAGCAGCTTAGACATCGGGAGTAACACCGGGGAGCTGTTTTTT. This encodes CASSLDIGSNTGELFF. The chain is built from TRBV5-4 and TRBJ2-2; D perhaps matches TRBD2 (6 bases). V shed 2 bases and J shed 2 bases, with 13 bases lying between them. Germline assignment: CDR1 SGHNT and CDR2 YYREEE (reference sequence). The CDR3 sequence is 16 residues long. The full variable domain, with the rest looked up from reference TRBV5-4 and TRBJ2-2, is ETGVTQSPTHLIKTRGQQVTLRCSSQSGHNTVSWYQQALGQGPQFIFQYYREEENGRGNFPPRFSGLQFPNYSSELNVNALELDDSALYLCASSLDIGSNTGELFFGEGSRLTVL.

V and J are TRBV18 and TRBJ1-5, with 7 bases lining up with TRBD1. Germline V lookup: CDR1 KGHSH, CDR2 LQKENI. The CDR3 is made up of 15 amino acids. With V trimmed by 6 bases and J by 2 bases, 7 bases remained unmatched. CDR3 bases: TGTGCCAGCTCGTTCACAGGGGAAGGCAATCAGCCCCAGCATTTT. The encoded protein is CASSFTGEGNQPQHF. The full variable domain, in which reference TRBV18 and TRBJ1-5 provide the parts outside the CDR3, is NAGVMQNPRHLVRRRGQEARLRCSPMKGHSHVYWYRQLPEEGLKFMVYLQKENIIDESGMPKERFSAEFPKEGPSILRIQQVVRGDSAAYFCASSFTGEGNQPQHFGDGTRLSIL.

The V and J genes are TRBV28 and TRBJ2-7, with D hard to call. Germline CDR1 MDHEN, CDR2 SYDVKM. Trimming shortened V by 5 bases and J by 4 bases, and 9 bases separated the two germline ends. The CDR3 is made up of 12 amino acids. The CDR3: CASSKLRYEQYF. CDR3 nucleotide sequence: TGTGCCAGCAGTAAACTCAGGTACGAGCAGTACTTC.

This chain connects TRBV11-2 to TRBJ1-3, with a weak D call TRBD1 (5 bases). Deletions cut 1 base from V and 9 bases from J, with 13 bases between. CDR3 length: 14 residues. CDR1 SGHAT and CDR2 FQNNGV come from the germline V gene. CDR3 bases: TGTGCCAGCAGCTTAGGTCCCGGCGGGGCCACCATATATTTT. Translation gives CASSLGPGGATIYF. Variable domain in full (rest from reference TRBV11-2 and TRBJ1-3): EAGVAQSPRYKIIEKRQSVAFWCNPISGHATLYWYQQILGQGPKLLIQFQNNGVVDDSQLPKDRFSAERLKGVDSTLKIQPAKLEDSAVYLCASSLGPGGATIYFGEGSWLTVV.

The CDR3 spells CASSKAPGEIYEQYF. DNA for the CDR3: TGTGCCAGCAGCAAAGCACCGGGGGAAATATACGAGCAGTACTTC. The V and J genes are TRBV6-5 and TRBJ2-7, with D possibly matching TRBD2 (6 bases). V was shortened by 6 bases and J by 4 bases, with 19 bases between the two germline ends. This CDR3 region has 15 residues. Germline V gives CDR1 MNHEY, CDR2 SVGAGI.

The gene calls are TRBV19 and TRBJ1-3; no clear D. Germline CDR1 reads LNHDA; CDR2 reads SQIVND (reference sequence). Trimming cost V 5 bases and J 0 bases, with 8 bases left between them. This CDR3 contains 14 residues. The CDR3 sequence: CASSYSLSGNTIYF. CDR3 bases: TGTGCCAGTAGTTACAGTCTCTCTGGAAACACCATATATTTT.

The chain uses TRBV6-2 or TRBV6-3 and TRBJ1-1, with TRBD1 as a possible D gene (5 bases). This CDR3 has 14 residues. V lost 5 bases to trimming and J lost 1 base, with 11 bases between them. Germline CDR1 MNHEY, CDR2 SVGEGT. CDR3 DNA sequence: TGTGCCAGCAGTCCAGGGTTTCCGAACACTGAAGCTTTCTTT. Protein product: CASSPGFPNTEAFF.